A selection of T cell receptor beta chains follows, all from one sample in a study of T cells in localized non-small cell lung cancer. TCRdb keeps only in-frame clones here, not all; method: immunoSEQ multiplex PCR. This sample has around 10,000 clones, with roughly 29% found just once. Sample: lung tumor tissue, taken before any cancer treatment. These receptors all stem from a man aged 35-69 years with stage I lung adenocarcinoma. Both conserved end residues are part of each CDR3. The D gene is left open where the match is weak. Expanded clones are given a class, and other clones once, few, many or no size at all.

DNA	CDR3	size	V	J	D
TGTGCCAGTGGAGGGGACCCGGCGAATGGCTACACCTTC	CASGGDPANGYTF	.	TRBV19	TRBJ1-2	.
TGCGCCAGCAGATTGATACAGGGGGCTTACACTGAAGCTTTCTTT	CASRLIQGAYTEAFF	.	TRBV5-1	TRBJ1-1	TRBD1
TGTGCCAGCAGCTTAGCCGGGGGGGACTCCTACGAGCAGTACTTC	CASSLAGGDSYEQYF	.	TRBV9	TRBJ2-7	TRBD2
TGCAGCGTGCGTGCCGGGACACGCTACAATGAGCAGTTCTTC	CSVRAGTRYNEQFF	.	TRBV29-1	TRBJ2-1	.
TGTGCCTGGAGTGTGGCAGGAGCGCGGTACAATGAGCAGTTCTTC	CAWSVAGARYNEQFF	.	TRBV30	TRBJ2-1	.
TGCAGCGTTGAACAGGGGGGAACTGAAGCTTTCTTT	CSVEQGGTEAFF	.	TRBV29-1	TRBJ1-1	TRBD1
TGTGCCAGCAGTGAGCGGACAGGGCAATCGGAGACCCAGTACTTC	CASSERTGQSETQYF	.	TRBV2	TRBJ2-5	TRBD1
TGTGCCATCAGTGGGACAGGGGGAAACACCGGGGAGCTGTTTTTT	CAISGTGGNTGELFF	many	TRBV6-8	TRBJ2-2	TRBD1
TGCGCCAGCAGCTTAAGGTGGAGCGGGGGGGCCTCAGATACGCAGTATTTT	CASSLRWSGGASDTQYF	.	TRBV5-1	TRBJ2-3	TRBD2
TGTGCCACCAGCATTGACAGGGGATCCTACGAGCAGTACTTC	CATSIDRGSYEQYF	few	TRBV15	TRBJ2-7	TRBD1
TGTGCCACCGATCGATGGTTCTCAGAGGGGCAAGAGACCCAGTACTTC	CATDRWFSEGQETQYF	once	TRBV15	TRBJ2-5	.
TGTGCCAGCAGCCACCTCTTGAAGCACCAAGAGACCCAGTACTTC	CASSHLLKHQETQYF	.	TRBV11-3	TRBJ2-5	.
TGTGCCAGCATGTGGCAGGGGCCAGATACGCAGTATTTT	CASMWQGPDTQYF	.	TRBV6-8	TRBJ2-3	.
TGTGCCAGTAGTATGGGTCGGGCGGAAAAACTGTTTTTT	CASSMGRAEKLFF	.	TRBV19	TRBJ1-4	.
TGTGCCAGCAGTTACGGCGGACAGGCGGCTAGAAAAGGGGGCTACACCTTC	CASSYGGQAARKGGYTF	.	TRBV6-8	TRBJ1-2	TRBD1
TGTGCCAGCAGTGAGCGGGGGGTCGGAGACAATGAGCAGTTCTTC	CASSERGVGDNEQFF	few	TRBV10-3	TRBJ2-1	TRBD2
TGTGCCAGCAGCACCGGGACAGGGAGGAACTATGGCTACACCTTC	CASSTGTGRNYGYTF	.	TRBV9	TRBJ1-2	TRBD1
TGCGCCAGCAGCTCGGAGATGAACACTGAAGCTTTCTTT	CASSSEMNTEAFF	few	TRBV23-1	TRBJ1-1	.
TGTGCCAGCAGCCAAGGGGGGGCCAATTCACCCCTCCACTTT	CASSQGGANSPLHF	large	TRBV14	TRBJ1-6	.
TGTGCCAGCAGCGTAGACCCACAGAGTAATTCACCCCTCCACTTT	CASSVDPQSNSPLHF	.	TRBV9	TRBJ1-6	.
TGTGCCAGCTCACCACCGGTAGCCTATTTCACAGATACGCAGTATTTT	CASSPPVAYFTDTQYF	.	TRBV18	TRBJ2-3	.
TGTGCCAGCAGTAAGGGACAGGGGGCCCCGAACACCGGGGAGCTGTTTTTT	CASSKGQGAPNTGELFF	few	TRBV6-8	TRBJ2-2	TRBD1
TGTGCCAGCAGACGGACCCGGGACAGGGCCTACGAGCAGTACTTC	CASRRTRDRAYEQYF	few	TRBV6-8	TRBJ2-7	TRBD1
TGTGCCAGCAGCCGTACTTGGGACAGCGCCTATGGCTACACCTTC	CASSRTWDSAYGYTF	.	TRBV6-8	TRBJ1-2	TRBD1
TGCGCCAGCAGCTGGGGACAATCCGCTATCGGCTACACCTTC	CASSWGQSAIGYTF	.	TRBV5-1	TRBJ1-2	.
TGTGCCAGTAGTACCGAGCACTACGCCGAGAATCAGCCCCAGCATTTT	CASSTEHYAENQPQHF	.	TRBV19	TRBJ1-5	.
TGTGCCTGCCGGGGCCAAGAGAACTATGGCTACACCTTC	CACRGQENYGYTF	.	TRBV30	TRBJ1-2	.
TGCGCCAGCAGCTTGGGGGCAGGGCGGCAGCCCCAGCATTTT	CASSLGAGRQPQHF	.	TRBV5-1	TRBJ1-5	.
TGTGCCAGCAGTTACTCTGACAGGGGGGACACTGAAGCTTTCTTT	CASSYSDRGDTEAFF	.	TRBV6-8	TRBJ1-1	TRBD1
TGTGCCAGCAGCAAAACAGGGCTTAGCAATCAGCCCCAGCATTTT	CASSKTGLSNQPQHF	few	TRBV6-8	TRBJ1-5	.
TGTGCCAGCAGTAGAGACAGAAACTATGGCTACACCTTC	CASSRDRNYGYTF	few	TRBV6-8	TRBJ1-2	.
TGTGCCAGCAGCGCAGGGGGCCGGGGCAATCAGCCCCAGCATTTT	CASSAGGRGNQPQHF	few	TRBV11-3	TRBJ1-5	TRBD1
TGTGCCAGCAGCTCACTCGGGACAGCCATCCCCTACGAGCAGTACTTC	CASSSLGTAIPYEQYF	few	TRBV6-8	TRBJ2-7	TRBD1
TGTGCCAGTGGATTGGGGGCCGGGGAGCTGTTTTTT	CASGLGAGELFF	.	TRBV19	TRBJ2-2	.
TGCGCCAGCAGCTGGGGGACAGGGATCTACGAGCAGTACTTC	CASSWGTGIYEQYF	.	TRBV5-1	TRBJ2-7	TRBD1
TGTGCCAGCCACGCAAAACAGGGCAATGGCTACACCTTC	CASHAKQGNGYTF	.	TRBV18	TRBJ1-2	.
TGTGCCAAGTACGGATCCGGGGGGCAGGGTAAGGAAAAACTGTTTTTT	CAKYGSGGQGKEKLFF	.	TRBV12-2	TRBJ1-4	.
TGTGCCAGTAGTATAGCTTTCCGGGCTTTCTTT	CASSIAFRAFF	.	TRBV19	TRBJ1-1	.
TGTGCCAGCAGTCGGGACAGGCGGACCTATGTCGGGGAGCTGTTTTTT	CASSRDRRTYVGELFF	.	TRBV6-8	TRBJ2-2	TRBD1
TGTGCCAGCAGTTATGGGGGCAGTGATCAGCCCCAGCATTTT	CASSYGGSDQPQHF	.	TRBV6-8	TRBJ1-5	.
TGCGCCAGCAGCGGAGGGGACAGGCTCCACTACGAGCAGTACTTC	CASSGGDRLHYEQYF	.	TRBV5-1	TRBJ2-7	TRBD1
TGTGCCAGCAGCGCCCCGAGGGGCGACTATGGCTACACCTTC	CASSAPRGDYGYTF	many	TRBV11-3	TRBJ1-2	.
TGTGCCAGCAGCTTTGGAACGGGGGTCGGCAATGAGCAGTTCTTC	CASSFGTGVGNEQFF	few	TRBV11-3	TRBJ2-1	.
TGTGCCAGCAGCGCCGACAGGGTTGGGCAGCCCCAGCATTTT	CASSADRVGQPQHF	.	TRBV9	TRBJ1-5	TRBD1
TGCGCCAGCAGCTTGGCCAGGGGCAACTTGAACACTGAAGCTTTCTTT	CASSLARGNLNTEAFF	once	TRBV5-1	TRBJ1-1	.
TGTGCCAGCAGCTTGTCTAGTGTACTAGCGGGGGTTACCGGGGAGCTGTTTTTT	CASSLSSVLAGVTGELFF	few	TRBV11-3	TRBJ2-2	TRBD2
TGTGCCAGCAGCTTCCTCGTACAGGGTAATCAGCCCCAGCATTTT	CASSFLVQGNQPQHF	few	TRBV11-3	TRBJ1-5	.
TGTGCCAGTATGCCGTACCACTCTGGAAACACCATATATTTT	CASMPYHSGNTIYF	.	TRBV19	TRBJ1-3	.
TGTGCCAGTAGGGGTGGCAATCAGCCCCAGCATTTT	CASRGGNQPQHF	.	TRBV18	TRBJ1-5	.
TGTGCCAGCAGCGTGGGGTATGATGAAAAACTGTTTTTT	CASSVGYDEKLFF	.	TRBV9	TRBJ1-4	.
TGTGCCAGTAGTTTCGCGACCGGGACAGGGGAAAATGAGCAGTTCTTC	CASSFATGTGENEQFF	.	TRBV19	TRBJ2-1	TRBD1
TGTGCCAGCAGCTTCAGGACTAGCGGGGACCAAGAGACCCAGTACTTC	CASSFRTSGDQETQYF	medium-sized	TRBV9	TRBJ2-5	TRBD2
TGTGCCAGCTTACCCAGAGGGGGGCCCGGGAACACTGAAGCTTTCTTT	CASLPRGGPGNTEAFF	.	TRBV19	TRBJ1-1	.